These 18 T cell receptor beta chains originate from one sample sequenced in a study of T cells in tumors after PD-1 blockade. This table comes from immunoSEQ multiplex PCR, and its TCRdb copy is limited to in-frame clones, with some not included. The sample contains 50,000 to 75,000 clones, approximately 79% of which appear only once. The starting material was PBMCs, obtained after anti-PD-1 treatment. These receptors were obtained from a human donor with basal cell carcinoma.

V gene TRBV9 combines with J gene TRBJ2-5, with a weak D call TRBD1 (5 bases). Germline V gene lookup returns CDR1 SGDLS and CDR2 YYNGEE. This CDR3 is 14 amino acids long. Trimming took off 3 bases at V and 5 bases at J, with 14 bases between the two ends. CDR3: CASSGGQSRETQYF. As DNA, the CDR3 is TGTGCCAGCAGCGGGGGCCAATCGAGGGAGACCCAGTACTTC.

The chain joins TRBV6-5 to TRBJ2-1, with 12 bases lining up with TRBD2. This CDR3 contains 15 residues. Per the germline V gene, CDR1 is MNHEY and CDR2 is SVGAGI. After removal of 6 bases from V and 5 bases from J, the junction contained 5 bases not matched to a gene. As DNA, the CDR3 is TGTGCCAGCAGCGCCAGACTAGCGGGGGACAATGAGCAGTTCTTC. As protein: CASSARLAGDNEQFF.

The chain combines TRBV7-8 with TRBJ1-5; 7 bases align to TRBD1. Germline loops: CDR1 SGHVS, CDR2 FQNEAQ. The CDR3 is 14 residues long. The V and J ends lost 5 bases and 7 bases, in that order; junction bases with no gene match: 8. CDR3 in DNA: TGTGCCAGCAGCCTCAGACAGGGTGGGCAGCCCCAGCATTTT. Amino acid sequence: CASSLRQGGQPQHF.

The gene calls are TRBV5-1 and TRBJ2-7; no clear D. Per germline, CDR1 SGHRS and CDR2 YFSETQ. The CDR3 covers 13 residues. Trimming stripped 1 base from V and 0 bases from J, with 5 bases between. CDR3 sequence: CASSLLPSYEQYF. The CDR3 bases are TGCGCCAGCAGCTTGCTTCCCTCCTACGAGCAGTACTTC.

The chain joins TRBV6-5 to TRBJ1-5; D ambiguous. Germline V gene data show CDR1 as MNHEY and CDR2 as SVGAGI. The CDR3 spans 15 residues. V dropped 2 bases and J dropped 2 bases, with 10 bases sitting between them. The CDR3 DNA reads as TGTGCCAGCAGTTACGCCGGGTACGGCAATCAGCCCCAGCATTTT. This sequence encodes CASSYAGYGNQPQHF.

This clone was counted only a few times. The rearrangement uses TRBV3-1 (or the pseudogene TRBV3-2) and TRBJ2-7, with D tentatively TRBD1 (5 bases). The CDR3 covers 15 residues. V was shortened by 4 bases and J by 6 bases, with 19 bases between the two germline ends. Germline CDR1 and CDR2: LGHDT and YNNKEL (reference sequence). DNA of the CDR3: TGTGCCAGCAGCCGGCGACAGCTTGGGGTCAGCGAGCAGTACTTC. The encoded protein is CASSRRQLGVSEQYF.

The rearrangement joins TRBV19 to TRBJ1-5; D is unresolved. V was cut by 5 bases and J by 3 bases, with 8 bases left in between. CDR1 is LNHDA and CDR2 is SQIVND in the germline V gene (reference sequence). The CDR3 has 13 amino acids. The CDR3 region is CASSQVINQPQHF. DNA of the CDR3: TGTGCCAGTAGTCAGGTTATCAATCAGCCCCAGCATTTT.

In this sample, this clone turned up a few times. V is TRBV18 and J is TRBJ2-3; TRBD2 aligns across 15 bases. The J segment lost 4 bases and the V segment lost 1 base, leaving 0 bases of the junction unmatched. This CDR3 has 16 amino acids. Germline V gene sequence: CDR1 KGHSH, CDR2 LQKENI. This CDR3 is CASSPRTSGGADTQYF. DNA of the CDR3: TGTGCCAGCTCACCACGGACTAGCGGGGGGGCAGATACGCAGTATTTT.

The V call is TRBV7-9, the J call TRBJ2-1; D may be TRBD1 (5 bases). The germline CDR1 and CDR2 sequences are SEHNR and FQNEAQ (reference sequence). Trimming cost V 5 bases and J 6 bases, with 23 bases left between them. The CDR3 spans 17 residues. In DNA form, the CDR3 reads TGTGCCAGCAGCGCGCAGATTTGGGGCAGTCAGGGCAATGAGCAGTTCTTC. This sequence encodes CASSAQIWGSQGNEQFF.

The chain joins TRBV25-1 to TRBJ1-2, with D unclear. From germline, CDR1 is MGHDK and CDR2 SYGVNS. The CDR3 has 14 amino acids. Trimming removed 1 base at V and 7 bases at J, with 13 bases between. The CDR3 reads CASSESGRPGGYTF. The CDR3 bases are TGTGCCAGCAGTGAATCGGGTCGCCCGGGTGGCTACACCTTC.

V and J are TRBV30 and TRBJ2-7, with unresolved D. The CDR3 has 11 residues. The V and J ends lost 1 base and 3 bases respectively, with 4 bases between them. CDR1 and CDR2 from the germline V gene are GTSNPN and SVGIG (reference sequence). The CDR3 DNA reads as TGTGCCTGGAGTGCAGGCTACGAGCAGTACTTC. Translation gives CAWSAGYEQYF.

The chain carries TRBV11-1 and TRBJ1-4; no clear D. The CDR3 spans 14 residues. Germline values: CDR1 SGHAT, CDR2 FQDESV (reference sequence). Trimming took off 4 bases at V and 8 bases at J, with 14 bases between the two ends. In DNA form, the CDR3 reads TGTGCCAGCAGCTCCGAGAGCGAGGTGGAAAAACTGTTTTTT. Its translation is CASSSESEVEKLFF.

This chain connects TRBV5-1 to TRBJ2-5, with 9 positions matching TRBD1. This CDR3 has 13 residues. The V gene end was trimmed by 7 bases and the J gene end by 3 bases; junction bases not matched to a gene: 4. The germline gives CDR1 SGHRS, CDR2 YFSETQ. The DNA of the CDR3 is TGCGCCAGCGGACAGGGGCGGGAAGAGACCCAGTACTTC. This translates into CASGQGREETQYF.

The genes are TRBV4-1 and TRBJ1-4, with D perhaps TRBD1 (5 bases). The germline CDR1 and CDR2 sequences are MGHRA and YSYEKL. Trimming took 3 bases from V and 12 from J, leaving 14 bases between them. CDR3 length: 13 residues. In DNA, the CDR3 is TGCGCCAGCAGCCATCCCCTTCAGGGTCAACTGTTTTTT. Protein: CASSHPLQGQLFF.

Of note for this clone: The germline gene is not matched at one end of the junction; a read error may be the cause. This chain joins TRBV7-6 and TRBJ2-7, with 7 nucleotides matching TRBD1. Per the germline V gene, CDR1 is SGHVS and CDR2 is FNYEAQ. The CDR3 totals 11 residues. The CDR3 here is CASSRLRQGFF. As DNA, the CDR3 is TGTGCCAGCAGCCGACTGAGACAGGGTTTCTTC.

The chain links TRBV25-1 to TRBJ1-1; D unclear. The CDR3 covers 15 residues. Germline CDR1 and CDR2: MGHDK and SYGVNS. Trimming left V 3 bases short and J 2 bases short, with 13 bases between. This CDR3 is CASSDPHEGNTEAFF. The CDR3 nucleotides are TGTGCCAGCAGTGATCCCCATGAGGGTAACACTGAAGCTTTCTTT.

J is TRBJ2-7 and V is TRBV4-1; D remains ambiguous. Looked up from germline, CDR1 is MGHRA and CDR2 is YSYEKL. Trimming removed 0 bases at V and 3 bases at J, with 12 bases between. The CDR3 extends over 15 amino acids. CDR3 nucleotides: TGCGCCAGCAGCCAAGATGCTCTCCTAGGCTACGAGCAGTACTTC. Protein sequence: CASSQDALLGYEQYF.

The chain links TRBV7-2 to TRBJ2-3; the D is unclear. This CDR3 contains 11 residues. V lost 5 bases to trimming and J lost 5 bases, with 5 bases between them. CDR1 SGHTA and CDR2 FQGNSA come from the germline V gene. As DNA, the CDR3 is TGTGCCAGCAGCCCTCGAGATACGCAGTATTTT. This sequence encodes CASSPRDTQYF.